The source of this TCR beta chain is a study of identical twins. The cDNA had a unique molecular identifier and a template-switch universal primer site. TCRdb used MiXCR to reprocess the 5' RACE reads, holding one entry per CDR3 protein. The data show approximately 600,000 distinct CDR3 sequences, roughly 9.9% seen once. Turning to this clonotype: Its antigen remains unidentified.

General observations from the study: These conclusions were based on statistical analysis (cross-sectional, not following the same donors).

These sequences were also reported in another study, on yellow fever vaccine responses in identical twins.

The sequenced material came from PBMCs. The receptor was derived from a woman aged 18-30 years in good health.

The CDR3 DNA follows: TGTGCCAGCAGCTTTGCGGGAGCAAGCACCGGGGAGCTGTTTTTT. It encodes CASSFAGASTGELFF. The V gene is TRBV7-9, the J gene TRBJ2-2; 7 bases align to TRBD2. J gave up 4 bases and V 3 bases, and 5 bases lay outside the gene matches. CDR3 size: 15 residues. Germline V CDR1 and CDR2: SEHNR, FQNEAQ (reference sequence).